The 14 T cell receptor beta chains given below trace back to one sample, sequenced in a study of blood T cell repertoires in COVID-19. TCRdb's table, derived via immunoSEQ multiplex PCR, lists solely in-frame clones and lacks some. Of 150,000 or so clones in the sample, around 83% were seen once. The sample taken for sequencing was peripheral blood. Receptors were obtained from a human donor in a cohort sampled during active COVID-19.

This clone was recorded only once. The rearrangement joins TRBV24-1 to TRBJ2-5, with 7 bases lining up with TRBD1. V gave up 3 bases and J gave up 3 bases; unmatched junction bases: 6. This CDR3 contains 15 residues. In germline, CDR1 is KGHDR, CDR2 SFDVKD. The CDR3 nucleotides are TGTGCCACCAGTGATCCCCGGGACAGTAAAGAGACCCAGTACTTC. It codes for CATSDPRDSKETQYF.

The chain combines TRBV7-3 with TRBJ2-1, with 8 bases fitting TRBD2. The V gene end was trimmed by 5 bases and the J gene end by 3 bases; junction bases not matched to a gene: 3. Looked up from germline, CDR1 is SGHTA and CDR2 is FQGTGA. There are 14 residues in the CDR3. The CDR3 is CASSASGSYNEQFF. CDR3 nucleotide sequence: TGTGCCAGCAGCGCCAGCGGGAGCTACAATGAGCAGTTCTTC.

This rearrangement joins TRBV5-1 to TRBJ1-1; no clear D. Per the germline V gene, CDR1 is SGHRS and CDR2 is YFSETQ. Trimming pared 1 base from V and 1 base from J, leaving 8 bases between. There are 14 residues in the CDR3. The DNA for the CDR3 is TGCGCCAGCAGCTTGAGGAGTGGGAACACTGAAGCTTTCTTT. As protein: CASSLRSGNTEAFF.

The rearrangement joins TRBV2 to TRBJ2-1, with 7 bases fitting TRBD2. The germline V gene encodes CDR1 SNHLY and CDR2 FYNNEI. The CDR3 is 15 residues long. V trimming: 2 bases; J trimming: 7 bases; junction bases outside the gene matches: 8. The CDR3, as DNA: TGTGCCAGCAGTGAAATTAGCGGGCCTCGGAATGAGCAGTTCTTC. It specifies CASSEISGPRNEQFF.

This chain links TRBV3-1 (or the pseudogene TRBV3-2) with TRBJ1-1; no definite D call. V gave up 8 bases and J gave up 7 bases, with 17 bases separating them. The CDR3 length is 13 residues. Per the germline V gene, CDR1 is LGHDT and CDR2 is YNNKEL (reference sequence). CDR3 sequence reads: CASSPGEYGEAFF. CDR3 nucleotide sequence: TGTGCCAGCTCCCCGGGAGAGTACGGTGAAGCTTTCTTT.

V usage is TRBV9 and J usage is TRBJ2-7; possible D gene TRBD1, 5 bases. V was cut by 4 bases and J by 4 bases, with 18 bases left in between. CDR3 size: 15 residues. The V gene's germline CDR1 is SGDLS and CDR2 YYNGEE. This chain's CDR3 is CASSPREGALYEQYF. In DNA, the CDR3 is TGTGCCAGCAGCCCCAGGGAAGGCGCATTATACGAGCAGTACTTC. Looking up the rest from reference TRBV9 and TRBJ2-7 gives the full variable domain: DSGVTQTPKHLITATGQRVTLRCSPRSGDLSVYWYQQSLDQGLQFLIQYYNGEERAKGNILERFSAQQFPDLHSELNLSSLELGDSALYFCASSPREGALYEQYFGPGTRLTVT.

V gene TRBV5-1 combines with J gene TRBJ1-4, with D unresolved. V was cut by 0 bases and J by 3 bases, with 3 bases left in between. Germline CDR1 is SGHRS and CDR2 is YFSETQ. CDR3 length equals 13 residues. CDR3 amino acids: CASSLGPNEKLFF. The DNA of the CDR3 is TGCGCCAGCAGCTTGGGGCCTAATGAAAAACTGTTTTTT.

This rearrangement joins TRBV19 to TRBJ1-2, with 7 bases matching TRBD1. CDR1 is LNHDA, CDR2 SQIVND, per germline (reference sequence). With 2 bases clipped from V and 5 bases from J, the junction kept 2 bases outside the gene matches. CDR3 size: 13 residues. The CDR3 sequence: CASSITGEYGYTF. The CDR3 DNA sequence: TGTGCCAGTAGTATAACAGGGGAGTATGGCTACACCTTC.

The chain employs TRBV4-3 and TRBJ2-1; D call uncertain. V shed 0 bases and J shed 3 bases, with 9 bases lying between them. This CDR3 comprises 15 residues. Germline CDR1 LGHNA, CDR2 YSLEER. The CDR3 here is CASSQDSRSYNEQFF. CDR3 coding DNA: TGCGCCAGCAGCCAAGATAGCCGGAGCTACAATGAGCAGTTCTTC.

The rearrangement uses TRBV3-1 (or the pseudogene TRBV3-2) and TRBJ1-4; tentatively, D is TRBD1 (5 bases). Trimming stripped 1 base from V and 7 bases from J, with 13 bases between. CDR3 length equals 15 residues. Germline V gene sequence: CDR1 LGHDT, CDR2 YNNKEL (reference sequence). In DNA, the CDR3 is TGTGCCAGCAGCCAAGGGGCGGGGGGATCTGAAAAACTGTTTTTT. Its translation is CASSQGAGGSEKLFF.

The CDR3 protein is CASSPMGRGLGELFF. The DNA of the CDR3 is TGTGCCAGCAGCCCGATGGGGCGGGGGCTCGGGGAGCTGTTTTTT. The rearrangement links TRBV7-2 to TRBJ2-2; perhaps TRBD2 as D (7 bases). The V gene's germline CDR1 is SGHTA and CDR2 FQGNSA. CDR3 size: 15 residues. V was pared by 5 bases and J by 7 bases, with 17 bases between.

The chain couples TRBV7-9 to TRBJ2-3; D gene ambiguous. The CDR3 runs 15 residues. Germline CDR1 and CDR2: SEHNR and FQNEAQ (reference sequence). Trimming removed 3 bases at V and 4 bases at J, with 14 bases between. In DNA form, the CDR3 reads TGTGCCAGCAGCTTTGTCGCGCTATTTTCAGATACGCAGTATTTT. It yields the protein CASSFVALFSDTQYF.

The chain combines TRBV2 with TRBJ2-1; 10 positions agree with TRBD1. Per germline, CDR1 SNHLY and CDR2 FYNNEI. CDR3 length equals 17 residues. With 2 bases clipped from V and 6 bases from J, the junction kept 10 bases outside the gene matches. For the CDR3, the DNA is TGTGCCAGCAGTGAATTTTTTTCGGGACAGGGGATCAATGAGCAGTTCTTC. Its translation: CASSEFFSGQGINEQFF.

This rearrangement joins TRBV7-2 to TRBJ1-1; a weak D match, TRBD1 (6 bases). V was shortened by 5 bases and J by 4 bases, with 11 bases between the two germline ends. Germline V CDR1 and CDR2: SGHTA, FQGNSA. The CDR3 runs to 13 residues. CDR3 coding DNA: TGTGCCAGCAGCACGGACAGAAGCACTGAAGCTTTCTTT. This gives the protein CASSTDRSTEAFF.